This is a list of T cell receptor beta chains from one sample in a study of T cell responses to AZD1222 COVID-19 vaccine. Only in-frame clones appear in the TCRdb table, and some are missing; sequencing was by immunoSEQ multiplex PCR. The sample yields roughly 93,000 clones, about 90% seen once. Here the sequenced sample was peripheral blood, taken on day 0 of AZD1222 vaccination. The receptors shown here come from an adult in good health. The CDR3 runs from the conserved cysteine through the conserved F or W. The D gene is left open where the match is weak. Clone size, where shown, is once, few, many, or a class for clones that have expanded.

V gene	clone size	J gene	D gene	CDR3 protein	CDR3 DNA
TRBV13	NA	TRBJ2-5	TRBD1	CASSPGQVMEETQYF	TGTGCCAGCAGCCCGGGACAGGTTATGGAAGAGACCCAGTACTTC
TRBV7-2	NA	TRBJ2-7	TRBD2	CASRYTGTSGRPREQYF	TGTGCCAGCAGATACACCGGGACTAGCGGGAGACCGAGGGAGCAGTACTTC
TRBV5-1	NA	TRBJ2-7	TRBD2	CASSLDLAGAREQYF	TGCGCCAGCAGCTTGGATCTAGCGGGAGCTCGGGAGCAGTACTTC
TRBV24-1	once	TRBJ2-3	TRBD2	CATSDFSGSQSDTQYF	TGTGCCACCAGTGATTTTAGCGGGAGCCAGTCAGATACGCAGTATTTT
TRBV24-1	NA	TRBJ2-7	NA	CATSVRGFDEQYF	TGTGCCACCAGTGTTCGGGGTTTCGACGAGCAGTACTTC
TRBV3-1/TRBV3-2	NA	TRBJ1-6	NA	CASSHSISPLHF	TGTGCCAGCAGCCATTCCATTTCACCCCTCCACTTT
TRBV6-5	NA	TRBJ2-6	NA	CASSTPRTFNVLTF	TGTGCCAGCAGTACGCCTCGGACCTTCAACGTCCTGACTTTC
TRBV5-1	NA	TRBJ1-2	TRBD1	CASSSGQARGYGYTF	TGCGCCAGCAGCTCCGGACAGGCCAGGGGCTATGGCTACACCTTC
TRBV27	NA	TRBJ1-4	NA	CASSFERANEKLFF	TGTGCCAGCAGTTTTGAGAGGGCTAATGAAAAACTGTTTTTT
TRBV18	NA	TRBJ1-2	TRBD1	CASSPQGADGYTF	TGTGCCAGCTCACCCCAGGGGGCGGATGGCTACACCTTC
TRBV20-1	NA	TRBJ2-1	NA	CSARYNNEQFF	TGCAGTGCTAGATACAACAATGAGCAGTTCTTC
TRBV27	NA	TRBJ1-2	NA	CASSFPAYGYTF	TGTGCCAGCAGTTTCCCCGCCTATGGCTACACCTTC
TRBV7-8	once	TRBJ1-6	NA	CASSSPRATRGLNSPLHF	TGTGCCAGCAGCTCCCCCCGGGCCACCAGAGGGCTTAATTCACCCCTCCACTTT
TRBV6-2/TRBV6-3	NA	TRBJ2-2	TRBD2	CASSYSELAGGPITGELFF	TGTGCCAGCAGTTACTCGGAGTTAGCGGGAGGGCCGATCACCGGGGAGCTGTTTTTT
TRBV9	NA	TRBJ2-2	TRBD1	CASSPQPGQGTGELFF	TGTGCCAGCAGCCCTCAACCGGGACAGGGGACCGGGGAGCTGTTTTTT
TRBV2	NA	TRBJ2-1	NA	CASKATTSYNEQFF	TGTGCCAGCAAGGCGACTACCTCCTACAATGAGCAGTTCTTC
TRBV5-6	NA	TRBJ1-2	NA	CASSLDVANYGYTF	TGTGCCAGCAGCTTGGATGTAGCTAACTATGGCTACACCTTC
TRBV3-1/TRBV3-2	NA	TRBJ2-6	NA	CASSQDVHGASGANVLTF	TGTGCCAGCAGCCAAGATGTCCATGGCGCCTCTGGGGCCAACGTCCTGACTTTC
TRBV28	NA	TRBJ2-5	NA	CASKSWQGETQYF	TGTGCCAGCAAGAGTTGGCAGGGGGAGACCCAGTACTTC
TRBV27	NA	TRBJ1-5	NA	CASRPTGGAYNQPQHF	TGTGCCAGCAGACCCACGGGGGGCGCGTACAATCAGCCCCAGCATTTT
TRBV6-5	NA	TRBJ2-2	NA	CASSYSRQGSGELFF	TGTGCCAGCAGTTACTCGAGGCAGGGGAGCGGGGAGCTGTTTTTT
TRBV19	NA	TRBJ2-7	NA	CASTVRADSSYEQYF	TGTGCCAGTACCGTCCGGGCAGACAGCTCCTACGAGCAGTACTTC
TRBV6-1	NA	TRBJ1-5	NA	CASTRDGSNQPQHF	TGTGCCAGTACGCGGGATGGGAGCAATCAGCCCCAGCATTTT
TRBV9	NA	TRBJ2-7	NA	CASSYHTSPHYEQYF	TGTGCCAGCAGCTACCACACCTCCCCCCATTACGAGCAGTACTTC
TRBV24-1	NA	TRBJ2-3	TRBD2	CATSDPPGPLAGEFPDTQYF	TGTGCCACCAGTGATCCCCCGGGACCCCTAGCGGGAGAGTTCCCAGATACGCAGTATTTT
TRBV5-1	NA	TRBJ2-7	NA	CASSRGWDEQYF	TGCGCCAGCAGCCGGGGGTGGGACGAGCAGTACTTC
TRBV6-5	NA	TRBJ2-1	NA	CATSQGNEQFF	TGTGCCACTTCTCAGGGGAATGAGCAGTTCTTC
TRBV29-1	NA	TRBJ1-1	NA	CSVEGVGGLNTEAFF	TGCAGCGTTGAAGGGGTGGGGGGCTTGAACACTGAAGCTTTCTTT
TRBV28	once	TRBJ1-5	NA	CASSPSRGHSNQPQHF	TGTGCCAGCAGTCCCTCGAGGGGTCATAGCAATCAGCCCCAGCATTTT
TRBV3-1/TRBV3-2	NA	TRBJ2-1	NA	CASSQDRSHNEQFF	TGTGCCAGCAGCCAAGATCGGTCTCACAATGAGCAGTTCTTC
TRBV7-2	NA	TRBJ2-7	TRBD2	CASSSGTSGKEQYF	TGTGCCAGCAGCTCCGGGACTAGCGGGAAAGAGCAGTACTTC
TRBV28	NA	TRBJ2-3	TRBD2	CASSPHWTSGSTDTQYF	TGTGCCAGCAGTCCCCACTGGACTAGCGGGAGCACAGATACGCAGTATTTT
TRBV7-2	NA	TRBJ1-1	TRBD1	CASSDTTGANTEAFF	TGTGCCAGCAGCGACACGACAGGGGCGAACACTGAAGCTTTCTTT
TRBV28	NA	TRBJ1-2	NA	CASSLDGPNYGYTF	TGTGCCAGCAGTTTAGACGGCCCGAACTATGGCTACACCTTC
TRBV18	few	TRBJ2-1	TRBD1	CASSPREGQGTYNEQFF	TGTGCCAGCTCACCACGGGAGGGACAGGGCACCTACAATGAGCAGTTCTTC
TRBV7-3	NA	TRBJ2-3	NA	CASSFGLGLSADTQYF	TGTGCCAGCAGCTTCGGACTGGGGTTAAGCGCAGATACGCAGTATTTT
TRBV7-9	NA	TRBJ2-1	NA	CASSFPDLKNEQFF	TGTGCCAGCAGCTTTCCCGACTTGAAAAATGAGCAGTTCTTC
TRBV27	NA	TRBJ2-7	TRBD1	CASRGQGVAYEQYF	TGTGCCAGCAGAGGACAGGGAGTAGCCTACGAGCAGTACTTC
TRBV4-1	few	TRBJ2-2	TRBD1	CASSQPDREAGELFF	TGCGCCAGCAGCCAACCGGACAGGGAAGCCGGGGAGCTGTTTTTT
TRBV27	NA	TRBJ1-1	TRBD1	CASSPRDRAGNTEAFF	TGTGCCAGCAGTCCGAGGGACAGGGCTGGAAACACTGAAGCTTTCTTT
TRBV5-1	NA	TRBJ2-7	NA	CASSPYSQRDEQYF	TGCGCCAGCAGCCCGTATAGCCAGAGGGACGAGCAGTACTTC
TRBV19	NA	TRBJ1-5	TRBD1	CASSRTGGMRSQHF	TGTGCCAGTAGCCGAACAGGGGGCATGAGGTCCCAGCATTTT
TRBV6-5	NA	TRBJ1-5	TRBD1	CASSPEQGLSLAQHF	TGTGCCAGCAGTCCCGAACAGGGGTTGAGCTTGGCCCAGCATTTT
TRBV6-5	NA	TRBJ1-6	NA	CASLPGQGNSPLHF	TGTGCCAGTCTTCCGGGGCAGGGTAATTCACCCCTCCACTTT
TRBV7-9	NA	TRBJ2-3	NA	CASSETRGASTDTQYF	TGTGCCAGCAGCGAAACGAGGGGGGCTAGCACAGATACGCAGTATTTT